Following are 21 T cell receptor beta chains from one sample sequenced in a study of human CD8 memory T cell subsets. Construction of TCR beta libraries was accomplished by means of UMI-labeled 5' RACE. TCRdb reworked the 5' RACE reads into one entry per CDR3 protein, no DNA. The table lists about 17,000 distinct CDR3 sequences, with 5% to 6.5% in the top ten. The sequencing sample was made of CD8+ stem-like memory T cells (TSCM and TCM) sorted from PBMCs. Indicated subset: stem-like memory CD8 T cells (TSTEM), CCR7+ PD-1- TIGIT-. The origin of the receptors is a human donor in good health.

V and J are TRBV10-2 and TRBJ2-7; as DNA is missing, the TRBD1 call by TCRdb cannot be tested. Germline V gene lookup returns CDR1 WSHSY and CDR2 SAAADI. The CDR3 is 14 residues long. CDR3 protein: CASREGGREYEQYF.

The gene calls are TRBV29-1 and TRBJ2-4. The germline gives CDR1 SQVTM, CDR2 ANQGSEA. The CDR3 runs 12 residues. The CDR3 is CSAVGQLAVQYF.

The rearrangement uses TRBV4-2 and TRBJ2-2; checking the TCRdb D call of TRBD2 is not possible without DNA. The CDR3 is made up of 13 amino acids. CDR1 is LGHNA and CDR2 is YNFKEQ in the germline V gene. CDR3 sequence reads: CASSLGLAVELFF.

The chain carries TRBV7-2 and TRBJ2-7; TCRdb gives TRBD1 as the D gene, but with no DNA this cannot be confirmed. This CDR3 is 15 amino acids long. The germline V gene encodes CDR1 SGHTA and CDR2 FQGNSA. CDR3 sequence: CASSLALGGMYEQYF.

This CDR3 reads CASSSTSGAETQYF. This chain links TRBV5-6 with TRBJ2-5; there is no DNA to check the TCRdb D call of TRBD2. Germline V gene sequence: CDR1 SGHDT, CDR2 YYEEEE. This CDR3 has 14 amino acids.

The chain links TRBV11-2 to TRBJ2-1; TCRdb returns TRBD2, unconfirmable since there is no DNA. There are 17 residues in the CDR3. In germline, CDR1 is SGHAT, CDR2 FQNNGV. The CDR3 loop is CASSNPSGSESYNEQFF.

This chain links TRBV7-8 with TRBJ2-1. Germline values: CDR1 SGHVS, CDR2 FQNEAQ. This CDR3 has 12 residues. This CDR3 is CASSLTGNEQFF.

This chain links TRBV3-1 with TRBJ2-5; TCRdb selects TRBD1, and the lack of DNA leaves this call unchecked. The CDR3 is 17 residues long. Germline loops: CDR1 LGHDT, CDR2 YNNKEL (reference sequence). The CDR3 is CASSQPGHGIMQETQYF.

The CDR3 spells CSARTPVGLAEDQETQYF. This chain joins TRBV20-1 and TRBJ2-5; TCRdb picks TRBD2, but there is no DNA to check that call. This CDR3 spans 18 amino acids. Germline V gene data show CDR1 as DFQATT and CDR2 as SNEGSKA (reference sequence).

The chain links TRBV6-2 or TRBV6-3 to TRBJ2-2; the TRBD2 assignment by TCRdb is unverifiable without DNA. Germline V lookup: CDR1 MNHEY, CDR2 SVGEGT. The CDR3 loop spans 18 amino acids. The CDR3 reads CASSYDPSGMAITGELFF.

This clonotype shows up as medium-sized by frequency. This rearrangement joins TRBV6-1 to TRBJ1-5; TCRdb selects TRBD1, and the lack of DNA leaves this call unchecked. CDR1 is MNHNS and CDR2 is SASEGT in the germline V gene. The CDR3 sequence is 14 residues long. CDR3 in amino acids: CASNGQGSNQPQHF.

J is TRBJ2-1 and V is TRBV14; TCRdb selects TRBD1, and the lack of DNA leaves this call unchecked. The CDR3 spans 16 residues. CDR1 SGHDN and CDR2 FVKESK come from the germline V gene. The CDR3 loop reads CASSLTGEGPGNEQFF.

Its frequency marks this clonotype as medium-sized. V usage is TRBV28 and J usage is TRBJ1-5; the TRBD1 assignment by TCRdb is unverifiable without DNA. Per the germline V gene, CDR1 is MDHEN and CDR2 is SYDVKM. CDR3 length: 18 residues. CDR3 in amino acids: CASSLEPPWGYSNQPQHF.

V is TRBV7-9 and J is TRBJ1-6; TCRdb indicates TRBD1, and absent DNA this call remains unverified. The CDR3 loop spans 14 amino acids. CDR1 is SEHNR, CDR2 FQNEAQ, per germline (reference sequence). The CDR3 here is CASSSPGQPSPLHF.

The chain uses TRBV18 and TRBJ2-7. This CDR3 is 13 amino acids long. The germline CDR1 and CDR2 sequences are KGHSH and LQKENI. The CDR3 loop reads CASSPPKAYEQYF. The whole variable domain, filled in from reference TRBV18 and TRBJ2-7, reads NAGVMQNPRHLVRRRGQEARLRCSPMKGHSHVYWYRQLPEEGLKFMVYLQKENIIDESGMPKERFSAEFPKEGPSILRIQQVVRGDSAAYFCASSPPKAYEQYFGPGTRLTVT.

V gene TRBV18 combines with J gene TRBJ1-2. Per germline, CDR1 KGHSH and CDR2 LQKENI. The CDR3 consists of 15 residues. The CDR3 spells CASSPEDDAGYGYTF. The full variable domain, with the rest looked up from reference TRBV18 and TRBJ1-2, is NAGVMQNPRHLVRRRGQEARLRCSPMKGHSHVYWYRQLPEEGLKFMVYLQKENIIDESGMPKERFSAEFPKEGPSILRIQQVVRGDSAAYFCASSPEDDAGYGYTFGSGTRLTVV.

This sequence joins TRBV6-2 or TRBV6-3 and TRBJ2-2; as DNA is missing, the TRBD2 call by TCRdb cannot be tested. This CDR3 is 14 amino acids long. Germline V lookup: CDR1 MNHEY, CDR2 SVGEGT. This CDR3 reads CASSPGLWTGELFF.

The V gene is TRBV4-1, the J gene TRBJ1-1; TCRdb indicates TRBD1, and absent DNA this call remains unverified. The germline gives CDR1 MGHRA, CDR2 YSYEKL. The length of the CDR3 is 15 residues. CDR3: CASSQTQGLGRGAFF.

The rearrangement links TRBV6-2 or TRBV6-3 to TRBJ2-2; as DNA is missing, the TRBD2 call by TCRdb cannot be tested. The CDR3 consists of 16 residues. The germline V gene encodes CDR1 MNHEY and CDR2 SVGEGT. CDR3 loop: CASSRRTSGSTGELFF.

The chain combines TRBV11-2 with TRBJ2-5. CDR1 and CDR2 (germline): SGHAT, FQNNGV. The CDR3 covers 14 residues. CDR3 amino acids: CASSFLAGQETQYF. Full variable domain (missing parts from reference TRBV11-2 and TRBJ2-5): EAGVAQSPRYKIIEKRQSVAFWCNPISGHATLYWYQQILGQGPKLLIQFQNNGVVDDSQLPKDRFSAERLKGVDSTLKIQPAKLEDSAVYLCASSFLAGQETQYFGPGTRLLVL.

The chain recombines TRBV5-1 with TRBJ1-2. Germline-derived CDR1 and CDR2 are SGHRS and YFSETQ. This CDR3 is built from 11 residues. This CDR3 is CASAMGRSYTF. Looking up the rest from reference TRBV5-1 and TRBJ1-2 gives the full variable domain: KAGVTQTPRYLIKTRGQQVTLSCSPISGHRSVSWYQQTPGQGLQFLFEYFSETQRNKGNFPGRFSGRQFSNSRSEMNVSTLELGDSALYLCASAMGRSYTFGSGTRLTVV.